The 23 T cell receptor beta chains below all came from one sample that was sequenced in a study of cytomegalovirus exposure and HLA in healthy donors. The PCR had 60 Vbeta and 13 Jbeta primers. Measured with immunoSEQ multiplex PCR; TCRdb has only the in-frame clones, and not every one. The sample yields 120,000 to 150,000 clones, about 80% seen once. The sequencing sample was made of PBMCs. The receptors come from a man aged 30 to 45 in good health and CMV-seronegative.

The CDR3 DNA sequence: TGCGCCAGCAGCCAAGCGACAGGCCAAGAGACCCAGTACTTC. Encoded protein: CASSQATGQETQYF. The chain joins TRBV4-1 to TRBJ2-5; TRBD1 is a possible D gene (6 bases). Germline V gene sequence: CDR1 MGHRA, CDR2 YSYEKL. The CDR3 extends over 14 amino acids. V was trimmed by 1 base and J by 1 base, leaving 7 bases between them.

The chain has TRBV10-3 and TRBJ1-4; 7 bases are shared with TRBD1. Looked up from germline, CDR1 is ENHRY and CDR2 is SYGVKD. The CDR3 is made up of 14 amino acids. J was trimmed by 5 bases and V by 9 bases; bases with no gene match: 9. The CDR3 coding sequence is TGTGCCATTAGACAGGGTACGGGGAATGAAAAACTGTTTTTT. This codes for CAIRQGTGNEKLFF.

The chain links TRBV5-4 to TRBJ1-3; a possible D gene is TRBD1 (5 bases). The germline V and J ends were trimmed by 3 bases and 6 bases, with 16 bases remaining between them. CDR3 length: 15 amino acids. The germline CDR1 and CDR2 sequences are SGHNT and YYREEE (reference sequence). The CDR3 bases are TGTGCCAGCAGCTGGGGCGGTACATCGTCAAACACCATATATTTT. Protein: CASSWGGTSSNTIYF.

CDR3 protein: CASARGYSQYF. The DNA for the CDR3 is TGTGCCAGCGCCCGAGGGTATTCCCAGTACTTC. The V call is TRBV6-6, the J call TRBJ2-5; possible D gene TRBD2, 5 bases. The ends were cut back, 8 bases at V and 9 bases at J, with 13 bases in the middle. The CDR3 is 11 amino acids. The germline V gene has CDR1 MNHNY and CDR2 SVGAGI (reference sequence).

The chain combines TRBV27 with TRBJ1-5; D perhaps matches TRBD1 (5 bases). Germline V gene sequence: CDR1 MNHEY, CDR2 SMNVEV (reference sequence). The CDR3 is 12 residues long. Between the trimmed V and J ends, which lost 0 bases and 11 bases, there was a span of 8 bases. In DNA, the CDR3 is TGTGCCAGCAGTTTATCGGGGGGGTCCCAGCATTTT. Protein product: CASSLSGGSQHF.

The chain is built from TRBV6-5 and TRBJ2-1; the match to TRBD2 covers 7 bases. The CDR3 is 15 residues long. V shed 4 bases, J shed 7 bases, and the junction held 10 bases outside the gene matches. Germline CDR1 reads MNHEY; CDR2 reads SVGAGI. DNA for the CDR3: TGTGCCAGCAGTTTAGTCGCGGGAGAAGGAAATGAGCAGTTCTTC. Translation gives CASSLVAGEGNEQFF.

This sequence joins TRBV6-6 and TRBJ1-2; the D is unclear. Per germline, CDR1 MNHNY and CDR2 SVGAGI (reference sequence). This CDR3 contains 12 residues. V was cut by 6 bases and J by 7 bases, with 12 bases left in between. The CDR3 reads CASRNKPGGYTF. In DNA, the CDR3 is TGTGCCAGCAGAAACAAACCGGGTGGCTACACCTTC.

This chain links TRBV18 with TRBJ1-5; the match to TRBD1 covers 7 bases. This CDR3 spans 15 amino acids. Losses at the gene ends were 3 bases for V and 0 bases for J; bases not matched to a gene: 2. CDR1 is KGHSH, CDR2 LQKENI, per germline. The CDR3 DNA reads as TGTGCCAGCTCACCTGGGACAGATAGCAATCAGCCCCAGCATTTT. Protein: CASSPGTDSNQPQHF.

This chain connects TRBV28 to TRBJ2-1; 7 positions match TRBD1. After removal of 5 bases from V and 6 bases from J, the junction contained 10 bases not matched to a gene. Germline V gene sequence: CDR1 MDHEN, CDR2 SYDVKM. The CDR3 sequence is 15 residues long. CDR3 protein: CASSPHRGWGNEQFF. The CDR3 DNA is TGTGCCAGCAGTCCGCACAGGGGATGGGGCAATGAGCAGTTCTTC.

The table lists this clone with a count of one. V and J are TRBV30 and TRBJ2-2, with D maybe TRBD1 (6 bases). Per the germline V gene, CDR1 is GTSNPN and CDR2 is SVGIG (reference sequence). The V and J ends lost 3 bases and 6 bases respectively, with 17 bases between them. The CDR3 spans 15 residues. CDR3 residues: CAWREIQGNSGELFF. As DNA, the CDR3 is TGTGCCTGGAGAGAAATTCAGGGGAATTCCGGGGAGCTGTTTTTT.

This chain connects TRBV27 to TRBJ1-1, with TRBD1 identical over 8 bases. CDR3 length: 16 residues. Germline assignment: CDR1 MNHEY and CDR2 SMNVEV (reference sequence). Trimming cost V 5 bases and J 1 base; bases outside gene matches: 9. CDR3 region: CASSPLPGQGNTEAFF. DNA for the CDR3: TGTGCCAGCAGTCCGTTACCCGGACAGGGGAACACTGAAGCTTTCTTT.

This clone was counted between two and nine times. V gene TRBV2 combines with J gene TRBJ1-2; TRBD1 matches 8 bases. The germline CDR1 and CDR2 sequences are SNHLY and FYNNEI. Germline trimming cut 3 bases from V and 4 bases from J; bases unmatched to any gene: 10. The CDR3 totals 16 residues. This CDR3 is CASSEDRATVSYGYTF. DNA for the CDR3: TGTGCCAGCAGTGAGGACAGGGCGACCGTCTCCTATGGCTACACCTTC.

The gene calls are TRBV29-1 and TRBJ2-7, with 7 bases that match TRBD1. Germline-derived CDR1 and CDR2 are SQVTM and ANQGSEA. CDR3 length equals 12 residues. The V and J ends lost 3 bases and 5 bases, in that order; junction bases with no gene match: 4. CDR3 coding DNA: TGCAGCGTTGATTCAGGGACAGACGAGCAGTACTTC. It codes for CSVDSGTDEQYF.

V is TRBV18 and J is TRBJ2-2; D is unresolved. Trimming removed 1 base from V and 7 bases from J, with 4 bases in between. Germline CDR1 is KGHSH and CDR2 is LQKENI. The CDR3 consists of 12 residues. The CDR3 here is CASSPQSGELFF. CDR3 in DNA: TGTGCCAGCTCACCACAGAGCGGGGAGCTGTTTTTT.

The chain couples TRBV14 to TRBJ1-6; D remains unclear. The CDR3 is made up of 16 amino acids. Germline V gene data show CDR1 as SGHDN and CDR2 as FVKESK. The V and J ends lost 5 bases and 7 bases respectively, with 18 bases between them. CDR3 nucleotides: TGTGCCAGCAGCTCAGCAATATCCGGGAGAAATTCACCCCTCCACTTT. Protein product: CASSSAISGRNSPLHF.

The V call is TRBV2, the J call TRBJ2-7; 7 positions match TRBD1. After removal of 4 bases from V and 4 bases from J, the junction contained 7 bases not matched to a gene. This CDR3 has 14 residues. Germline CDR1 SNHLY, CDR2 FYNNEI. The CDR3, as DNA: TGTGCCAGCAGTGCCGGACAGGTTTTATACGAGCAGTACTTC. This codes for CASSAGQVLYEQYF.

The gene calls are TRBV15 and TRBJ2-2, with D unclear. The V and J ends lost 1 base and 1 base respectively, with 7 bases between them. This CDR3 region has 15 residues. Looked up from germline, CDR1 is LNHNV and CDR2 is YYDKDF (reference sequence). The CDR3 region is CATSRALGNTGELFF. In DNA, the CDR3 is TGTGCCACCAGCAGAGCCCTAGGGAACACCGGGGAGCTGTTTTTT.

The CDR3 is CASSPPQGAGSNQPQHF. The DNA for the CDR3 is TGTGCCAGCTCACCCCCGCAGGGGGCAGGTAGCAATCAGCCCCAGCATTTT. V and J are TRBV18 and TRBJ1-5, with TRBD1 matching over 8 bases. This CDR3 comprises 17 residues. Losses at the gene ends were 3 bases for V and 0 bases for J; bases not matched to a gene: 7. Per the germline V gene, CDR1 is KGHSH and CDR2 is LQKENI.

This clone was picked up a small number of times. The chain couples TRBV27 to TRBJ1-3; D ambiguous. The length of the CDR3 is 18 residues. Per the germline V gene, CDR1 is MNHEY and CDR2 is SMNVEV (reference sequence). V lost 5 bases, J lost 1 base, and 21 bases lay in between. CDR3 residues: CASSPASSLFRSGNTIYF. The CDR3 DNA sequence: TGTGCCAGCAGTCCCGCCAGCAGTTTATTCAGGTCTGGAAACACCATATATTTT.

For the CDR3, the DNA is TGTGCCAGCAGTGACGGACAGGGGATCTACGAGCAGTACTTC. Its translation: CASSDGQGIYEQYF. This chain uses TRBV2 with TRBJ2-7; 9 bases line up with TRBD1. The V segment lost 3 bases and the J segment 3 bases; nucleotides outside the gene matches: 3. Germline-derived CDR1 and CDR2 are SNHLY and FYNNEI. The CDR3 is 14 amino acids.

This clone was counted a few times. The chain is built from TRBV28 and TRBJ1-2, with D perhaps TRBD1 (5 bases). CDR3 length: 14 residues. The germline gives CDR1 MDHEN, CDR2 SYDVKM. Trimming took off 5 bases at V and 7 bases at J, with 17 bases between the two ends. As DNA, the CDR3 is TGTGCCAGCAGTCGGTATAGGGGCGAGGCTGGCTACACCTTC. It is translated as CASSRYRGEAGYTF.

The chain combines TRBV4-1 with TRBJ2-2, with 10 bases matching TRBD1. This CDR3 region has 16 residues. The V and J ends lost 4 bases and 5 bases, in that order; junction bases with no gene match: 7. The germline gives CDR1 MGHRA, CDR2 YSYEKL. CDR3 sequence reads: CASSPTGTGETGELFF. CDR3 in DNA: TGCGCCAGCAGCCCGACCGGGACAGGGGAAACCGGGGAGCTGTTTTTT.

The table lists this clone with a few counts. This chain connects TRBV5-4 to TRBJ2-3; TRBD2 matches 10 bases. CDR1 SGHNT and CDR2 YYREEE come from the germline V gene (reference sequence). J lost 8 bases, V lost 5 bases, and 8 bases had no gene match. The CDR3 is 14 residues long. CDR3 protein: CASRPGLALGTQYF. For the CDR3, the DNA is TGTGCCAGCAGACCGGGACTAGCGTTGGGTACGCAGTATTTT.